These 32 T cell receptor beta chains share one sample of origin, sequenced in a study of blood T cell repertoires in COVID-19. The data were produced by immunoSEQ multiplex PCR, yet TCRdb's version contains in-frame clones alone and is incomplete. The table has some 83,000 clones, about four fifths seen once. Sequences were obtained from peripheral blood. These receptor sequences come from a human donor in a cohort sampled during active COVID-19.

The rearrangement links TRBV7-8 to TRBJ1-1, with no clear D. CDR3 length: 11 amino acids. The V gene lost 6 bases and the J gene lost 4 bases, with 6 bases spanning the gap. Germline CDR1 reads SGHVS; CDR2 reads FQNEAQ. Here the CDR3 DNA reads TGTGCCAGCAGTCTGGCCACTGAAGCTTTCTTT. Protein product: CASSLATEAFF.

V usage is TRBV6-5 and J usage is TRBJ2-3; D gene unclear. The V and J ends lost 7 bases and 0 bases respectively, with 8 bases between them. Looked up from germline, CDR1 is MNHEY and CDR2 is SVGAGI. The CDR3 is made up of 13 amino acids. Here the CDR3 reads CASNRVSTDTQYF. The CDR3 coding sequence is TGTGCCAGCAACAGAGTCAGCACAGATACGCAGTATTTT.

This clone was recorded once. This sequence joins TRBV7-2 and TRBJ2-2; unclear D gene. Trimming took off 2 bases at V and 4 bases at J, with 11 bases between the two ends. This CDR3 contains 15 residues. Germline values: CDR1 SGHTA, CDR2 FQGNSA. The CDR3, as DNA: TGTGCCAGCAGCTTAATGTGGAGTGTCACCGGGGAGCTGTTTTTT. Its protein is CASSLMWSVTGELFF.

The chain recombines TRBV5-1 with TRBJ1-2; D uncertain. V was trimmed by 0 bases and J by 1 base, leaving 10 bases between them. CDR3 length equals 15 residues. From germline, CDR1 is SGHRS and CDR2 YFSETQ. The CDR3 spells CASSLGHNDNYGYTF. The DNA for the CDR3 is TGCGCCAGCAGCTTGGGACATAATGATAACTATGGCTACACCTTC.

This chain connects TRBV2 to TRBJ1-4; D gene unclear. Trimming cost V 2 bases and J 8 bases, with 9 bases left between them. The CDR3 runs to 13 residues. Germline V gene lookup returns CDR1 SNHLY and CDR2 FYNNEI. This CDR3 reads CASSEQDVEKLFF. For the CDR3, the DNA is TGTGCCAGCAGTGAACAGGATGTGGAAAAACTGTTTTTT. The full variable domain, with the rest looked up from reference TRBV2 and TRBJ1-4, is EPEVTQTPSHQVTQMGQEVILRCVPISNHLYFYWYRQILGQKVEFLVSFYNNEISEKSEIFDDQFSVERPDGSNFTLKIRSTKLEDSAMYFCASSEQDVEKLFFGSGTQLSVL.

CDR3 nucleotides: TGTGCCAGTAAGGACTGGTCGTACAATGAGCAGTTCTTC. Its protein is CASKDWSYNEQFF. The chain joins TRBV19 to TRBJ2-1, with D perhaps matching TRBD2 (5 bases). Germline CDR1 is LNHDA and CDR2 is SQIVND (reference sequence). CDR3 size: 13 residues. Trimming shortened V by 7 bases and J by 4 bases, and 11 bases separated the two germline ends.

The chain carries TRBV7-3 and TRBJ2-3; D remains ambiguous. CDR1 is SGHTA and CDR2 is FQGTGA in the germline V gene. The V and J ends lost 5 bases and 1 base respectively, with 7 bases between them. This CDR3 is 13 amino acids long. This CDR3 reads CASSPPGTDTQYF. In DNA form, the CDR3 reads TGTGCCAGCAGCCCCCCTGGCACAGATACGCAGTATTTT.

This clone came up once. J is TRBJ2-3 and V is TRBV9, with D tentatively TRBD2 (6 bases). V was shortened by 0 bases and J by 5 bases, with 13 bases between the two germline ends. Per the germline V gene, CDR1 is SGDLS and CDR2 is YYNGEE. The CDR3 is made up of 15 amino acids. The CDR3 protein is CASSVGGRGIDTQYF. In nucleotides, the CDR3 is TGTGCCAGCAGCGTAGGAGGACGGGGGATAGATACGCAGTATTTT.

This sequence joins TRBV2 and TRBJ1-2; 7 bases are shared with TRBD1. CDR1 is SNHLY, CDR2 FYNNEI, per germline. The CDR3 extends over 12 amino acids. V lost 3 bases to trimming and J lost 6 bases; unmatched junction nucleotides: 1. The DNA for the CDR3 is TGTGCCAGCAGTGACGACAGGGATGGCTACACCTTC. Amino acid sequence: CASSDDRDGYTF.

V gene TRBV23-1 combines with J gene TRBJ2-7; D is possibly TRBD1 (5 bases). TRBV23-1 is known as an ORF, though its function is uncertain. This CDR3 contains 15 residues. The V end was cut by 6 bases, the J end by 2 bases, with 17 bases between. CDR3 nucleotide sequence: TGCGCCAGCAGCCCACTCAGGGTTTTTACCTACGAGCAGTACTTC. Protein product: CASSPLRVFTYEQYF.

The chain employs TRBV11-2 and TRBJ1-6; no reliable D call. The V end lost 1 base, the J end lost 7 bases, and 11 bases lay between the germline ends. The CDR3 runs to 15 residues. Germline V gives CDR1 SGHAT, CDR2 FQNNGV. CDR3 coding DNA: TGTGCCAGCAGCTTAGGGGCAGGTGTAAATTCACCCCTCCACTTT. It codes for CASSLGAGVNSPLHF. The whole variable domain, remainder taken from reference TRBV11-2 and TRBJ1-6, is EAGVAQSPRYKIIEKRQSVAFWCNPISGHATLYWYQQILGQGPKLLIQFQNNGVVDDSQLPKDRFSAERLKGVDSTLKIQPAKLEDSAVYLCASSLGAGVNSPLHFGNGTRLTVT.

The chain couples TRBV27 to TRBJ2-2; TRBD2 matches at 15 bases. This CDR3 is 17 amino acids long. Germline CDR1 reads MNHEY; CDR2 reads SMNVEV (reference sequence). With 2 bases clipped from V and 6 bases from J, the junction kept 4 bases outside the gene matches. The CDR3 region has the DNA TGTGCCAGCAGTTTACCCGGACTAGCGGGGGGGGCCGGGGAGCTGTTTTTT. Its protein is CASSLPGLAGGAGELFF.

The J gene is TRBJ2-1, the V gene TRBV5-1; D is possibly TRBD2 (6 bases). From germline, CDR1 is SGHRS and CDR2 YFSETQ. V was pared by 0 bases and J by 2 bases, with 12 bases between. CDR3 size: 16 residues. CDR3 amino acids: CASSLAVSGAYNEQFF. The CDR3 DNA reads as TGCGCCAGCAGCTTGGCCGTGTCGGGGGCCTACAATGAGCAGTTCTTC.

The rearrangement uses TRBV7-6 and TRBJ1-3, with D hard to call. The V gene lost 1 base and the J gene lost 0 bases, with 10 bases spanning the gap. Germline V CDR1 and CDR2: SGHVS, FNYEAQ. This CDR3 contains 16 residues. CDR3 DNA: TGTGCCAGCAGCTTAGAGCCTGTGATCTCTGGAAACACCATATATTTT. Protein sequence: CASSLEPVISGNTIYF.

This clone was observed a few times. V usage is TRBV6-6 and J usage is TRBJ1-1; possible D gene TRBD1, 5 bases. With 7 bases removed from V and 4 bases from J, the gap between germline ends came to 16 bases. The CDR3 has 14 amino acids. From germline, CDR1 is MNHNY and CDR2 SVGAGI (reference sequence). The CDR3 nucleotides are TGTGCCAGCATAAATCCAGGGATGTTCACTGAAGCTTTCTTT. Protein sequence: CASINPGMFTEAFF.

The gene calls are TRBV12-5 and TRBJ2-1; D may be TRBD1 (5 bases). Trimming left V 3 bases short and J 1 base short, with 10 bases between. Germline V gene sequence: CDR1 LGHNT, CDR2 FRNRAP. The CDR3 runs 15 residues. The CDR3 DNA is TGTGCTAGTGGTTTAACGTCAGGGTCCTACAATGAGCAGTTCTTC. It translates to CASGLTSGSYNEQFF.

This clone has more than one count but fewer than ten. V gene TRBV30 combines with J gene TRBJ1-3, with D possibly TRBD1 on 5 matching bases. V was trimmed by 0 bases and J by 9 bases, leaving 15 bases between them. CDR1 is GTSNPN and CDR2 is SVGIG in the germline V gene (reference sequence). This CDR3 is 14 amino acids long. The CDR3 reads CAWSVEGDASTIYF. Written as DNA, the CDR3 is TGTGCCTGGAGTGTAGAAGGGGATGCATCCACCATATATTTT.

The V gene is TRBV19, the J gene TRBJ2-2; the match to TRBD1 covers 11 bases. The CDR3 sequence is 14 residues long. V gave up 10 bases and J gave up 6 bases; unmatched junction bases: 7. CDR1 is LNHDA, CDR2 SQIVND, per germline (reference sequence). CDR3 in DNA: TGTGCCACGACGAAGGGACAGGGGGCCGGGGAGCTGTTTTTT. Translated: CATTKGQGAGELFF.

This clone was observed once. Other DNA sequences within the sample encode an identical CDR3. The chain is built from TRBV6-5 and TRBJ2-7; TRBD1 matches 9 bases. The CDR3 has 15 residues. With V trimmed by 3 bases and J by 2 bases, 5 bases remained unmatched. Germline loops: CDR1 MNHEY, CDR2 SVGAGI. The CDR3 sequence is CASSYSGQGTYEQYF. For the CDR3, the DNA is TGTGCCAGCAGTTATTCCGGACAGGGGACCTACGAGCAGTACTTC.

The genes are TRBV7-2 and TRBJ1-5, with D maybe TRBD1 (5 bases). V dropped 4 bases and J dropped 0 bases, with 13 bases sitting between them. CDR3 size: 16 residues. The V gene's germline CDR1 is SGHTA and CDR2 FQGNSA. CDR3 protein: CASSSLGGFSNQPQHF. The CDR3 region has the DNA TGTGCCAGCAGCTCCCTGGGGGGATTTAGCAATCAGCCCCAGCATTTT.

In this sample, this clone turned up once. The V and J genes are TRBV6-4 and TRBJ1-5, with 11 nucleotides matching TRBD1. The CDR3 contains 17 residues. V trimming: 5 bases; J trimming: 7 bases; junction bases outside the gene matches: 13. CDR1 is MRHNA and CDR2 is SNTAGT in the germline V gene. CDR3 sequence: CASSPGTGGRSDQPQHF. CDR3 nucleotides: TGTGCCAGCAGTCCCGGGACAGGGGGAAGGAGTGACCAGCCCCAGCATTTT.

V gene TRBV9 combines with J gene TRBJ2-5, with D possibly TRBD2 on 6 matching bases. The V end was cut by 6 bases, the J end by 4 bases, with 16 bases between. CDR3 length equals 14 residues. CDR1 is SGDLS, CDR2 YYNGEE, per germline. CDR3 nucleotides: TGTGCCAGCAACGTCTTGGGGGGTGTAGAGACCCAGTACTTC. The encoded protein is CASNVLGGVETQYF.

J is TRBJ2-3 and V is TRBV18; 8 nucleotides line up with TRBD2. Germline assignment: CDR1 KGHSH and CDR2 LQKENI. The CDR3 consists of 13 residues. The ends lost 5 bases at V and 7 bases at J; junction bases unmatched: 5. CDR3 coding DNA: TGTGCCAGCTCATCGGGAGGGGAGTATACGCAGTATTTT. Protein: CASSSGGEYTQYF.

The chain recombines TRBV18 with TRBJ1-1; TRBD1 agrees at 7 bases. The germline V gene has CDR1 KGHSH and CDR2 LQKENI. Losses at the gene ends were 2 bases for V and 5 bases for J; bases not matched to a gene: 11. This CDR3 comprises 16 residues. CDR3 sequence (DNA): TGTGCCAGCTCACCAAGGCAGGGGGGCCCTAGTACTGAAGCTTTCTTT. It codes for CASSPRQGGPSTEAFF.

The chain's CDR3 is CASSFRAETLYF. The CDR3 DNA reads TGTGCCAGCAGCTTCAGGGCCGAGACTCTGTACTTC. V gene TRBV5-5 combines with J gene TRBJ2-7; D is perhaps TRBD1 (5 bases). This CDR3 region has 12 residues. The V gene's germline CDR1 is SGHKS and CDR2 YYEKEE (reference sequence). Trimming left V 2 bases short and J 12 bases short, with 15 bases between. Full variable domain (remainder filled in from reference TRBV5-5 and TRBJ2-7): DAGVTQSPTHLIKTRGQQVTLRCSPISGHKSVSWYQQVLGQGPQFIFQYYEKEERGRGNFPDRFSARQFPNYSSELNVNALLLGDSALYLCASSFRAETLYFGPGTRLTVT.

This clone was counted only a few times. V and J are TRBV6-6 and TRBJ2-7, with a possible D match to TRBD1 (6 bases). This CDR3 contains 14 residues. The V and J ends lost 5 bases and 9 bases respectively, with 20 bases between them. Germline V gene data show CDR1 as MNHNY and CDR2 as SVGAGI (reference sequence). CDR3 in amino acids: CASSTSTGATTQYF. CDR3 sequence (DNA): TGTGCCAGCAGTACCTCGACAGGAGCTACGACGCAGTACTTC.

The chain employs TRBV19 and TRBJ1-6; no clear D. Looked up from germline, CDR1 is LNHDA and CDR2 is SQIVND (reference sequence). V was shortened by 3 bases and J by 7 bases, with 13 bases between the two germline ends. The CDR3 is 15 amino acids. The DNA of the CDR3 is TGTGCCAGTAGTATCCAGACGGGATACAATTCACCCCTCCACTTT. Its protein product is CASSIQTGYNSPLHF.

The count of this clone is one. The rearrangement uses TRBV28 and TRBJ2-7; TRBD1 aligns across 7 bases. Germline assignment: CDR1 MDHEN and CDR2 SYDVKM. V lost 5 bases to trimming and J lost 2 bases; unmatched junction nucleotides: 6. This CDR3 has 14 amino acids. The CDR3 sequence is CASSTLGQTYEQYF. The CDR3 bases are TGTGCCAGCAGTACTTTGGGACAGACCTACGAGCAGTACTTC.

The rearrangement joins TRBV28 to TRBJ1-4; the match to TRBD1 covers 9 bases. Germline values: CDR1 MDHEN, CDR2 SYDVKM. The V segment lost 5 bases and the J segment 8 bases; nucleotides outside the gene matches: 9. This CDR3 is built from 15 residues. CDR3 DNA: TGTGCCAGCAGTAGGCAGACAGGGGGAACGGAAAAACTGTTTTTT. It codes for CASSRQTGGTEKLFF.

The chain recombines TRBV3-1 (or the pseudogene TRBV3-2) with TRBJ2-3, with D hard to call. The V end lost 4 bases, the J end lost 4 bases, and 9 bases lay between the germline ends. CDR1 is LGHDT, CDR2 YNNKEL, per germline (reference sequence). There are 13 residues in the CDR3. The CDR3 bases are TGTGCCAGCAGCCGGTCAGGCTCAGATACGCAGTATTTT. Its translation: CASSRSGSDTQYF.

The chain links TRBV11-2 to TRBJ1-2, with TRBD1 identical over 8 bases. V dropped 5 bases and J dropped 2; count of bases not matched to a gene: 7. The CDR3 is 15 residues long. Germline CDR1 and CDR2: SGHAT and FQNNGV. The CDR3 DNA sequence: TGTGCCAGCAGCGTGGACAGGGCGATAAACTATGGCTACACCTTC. Protein: CASSVDRAINYGYTF. Full variable domain (missing parts from reference TRBV11-2 and TRBJ1-2): EAGVAQSPRYKIIEKRQSVAFWCNPISGHATLYWYQQILGQGPKLLIQFQNNGVVDDSQLPKDRFSAERLKGVDSTLKIQPAKLEDSAVYLCASSVDRAINYGYTFGSGTRLTVV.

V is TRBV11-2 and J is TRBJ2-7; perhaps TRBD1 as D (6 bases). Trimming stripped 6 bases from V and 3 bases from J, with 9 bases between. This CDR3 contains 12 residues. Germline lookup yields CDR1 SGHAT and CDR2 FQNNGV. The CDR3 DNA follows: TGTGCCAGCAGTTTACAGGGCTACGAGCAGTACTTC. Translating gives CASSLQGYEQYF.